The rows below give T cell receptor beta chains drawn from one sample of a study of cytomegalovirus exposure and HLA in healthy donors. Sequenced by immunoSEQ multiplex PCR; TCRdb stores in-frame clones only, minus some. The sample records approximately 130,000 clones, around 72% being singletons. Input material: PBMCs. The receptors here all came from a man in his forties or fifties in good health and CMV-seropositive. Each CDR3 is given with its conserved first and last residue. A D gene is named only where the DNA matches it firmly. A row's size may be missing; if present it is once, few, many or a size class.

size,V,D,J,CDR3,DNA
-,TRBV7-8,-,TRBJ1-2,CASSLGSGNHGYTF,TGTGCCAGCAGCTTAGGATCAGGGAATCATGGCTACACCTTC
-,TRBV5-3,-,TRBJ1-3,CARSQSGPDTIYF,TGTGCCAGAAGCCAATCTGGTCCGGACACCATATATTTT
few,TRBV27,TRBD2,TRBJ2-5,CATPGLEETQYF,TGTGCCACCCCAGGACTAGAAGAGACCCAGTACTTC
-,TRBV19,TRBD1,TRBJ1-2,CASSADRVYGYTF,TGTGCCAGTAGTGCGGACAGGGTGTATGGCTACACCTTC
-,TRBV29-1,TRBD2,TRBJ2-1,CSGRLAYNNEQFF,TGCAGCGGACGACTAGCGTACAACAATGAGCAGTTCTTC
-,TRBV5-1,-,TRBJ1-5,CASSLGQGGQPQHF,TGCGCCAGCAGCTTGGGCCAGGGCGGACAGCCCCAGCATTTT
-,TRBV28,-,TRBJ1-2,CASSSNGYTF,TGTGCCAGCAGTTCCAATGGCTACACCTTC
few,TRBV5-4,-,TRBJ1-2,CASSSRQRTHGGYTF,TGTGCCAGCAGCTCTCGACAGCGTACCCACGGCGGCTACACCTTC
-,TRBV27,-,TRBJ1-2,CASRTLQDMVGYTF,TGTGCCAGCAGGACCCTGCAGGACATGGTTGGCTACACCTTC
-,TRBV5-7,-,TRBJ1-3,CASSCREVVSGNTIYF,TGTGCCAGCAGCTGTAGGGAGGTCGTCTCGGGAAACACCATATATTTT
-,TRBV5-1,TRBD2,TRBJ2-2,CASSLIAGGNTGELFF,TGCGCCAGCAGCTTGATTGCGGGGGGGAACACCGGGGAGCTGTTTTTT
once,TRBV5-4,TRBD1,TRBJ1-2,CASSLGGQGPFYGYTF,TGTGCCAGCAGCTTGGGGGGACAGGGACCATTCTATGGCTACACCTTC
-,TRBV14,TRBD2,TRBJ2-3,CASSDYGGGPSDTQYF,TGTGCCAGCAGCGACTATGGGGGAGGGCCGTCAGATACGCAGTATTTT
-,TRBV5-1,-,TRBJ2-3,CASSFRVFTDTQYF,TGCGCCAGCAGCTTTCGGGTATTCACAGATACGCAGTATTTT